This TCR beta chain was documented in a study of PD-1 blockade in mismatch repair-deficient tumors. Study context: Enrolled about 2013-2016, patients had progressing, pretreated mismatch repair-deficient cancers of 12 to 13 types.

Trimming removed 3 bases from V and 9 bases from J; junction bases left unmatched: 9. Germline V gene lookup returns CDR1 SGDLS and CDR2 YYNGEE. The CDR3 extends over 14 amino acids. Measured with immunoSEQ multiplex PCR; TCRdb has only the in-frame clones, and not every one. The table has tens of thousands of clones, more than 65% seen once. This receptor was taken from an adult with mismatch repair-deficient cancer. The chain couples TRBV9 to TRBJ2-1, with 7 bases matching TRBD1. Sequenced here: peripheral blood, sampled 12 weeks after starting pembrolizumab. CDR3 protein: CASSAGQYRGEQFF. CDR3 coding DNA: TGTGCCAGCAGCGCGGGACAGTACAGGGGTGAGCAGTTCTTC.